This T cell receptor beta chain was found in a study of blood T cell repertoires in COVID-19. The wider study: From the United States, Italy and Spain came samples of acute and convalescent COVID-19. The cDNA or gDNA used as material had been derived from T cells, B-cell-depleted T cells, or PBMCs.

Libraries were prepared by immunoSEQ multiplex PCR; TCRdb keeps only in-frame clonotypes and omits some of them. The top ten hold around 6.9% of the sample, which has some 240,000 clones, around 86% seen once. The sequencing sample was made of peripheral blood. This TCR derives from a man aged 60-69 years who had recovered from COVID-19.

The CDR3 protein is CASSPPRTSNTGELFF. CDR3 DNA: TGTGCCAGCAGCCCTCCGAGAACTAGTAACACCGGGGAGCTGTTTTTT. The genes are TRBV11-2 and TRBJ2-2; tentatively, D is TRBD2 (5 bases). Germline-derived CDR1 and CDR2 are SGHAT and FQNNGV. The CDR3 totals 16 residues. Trimming took 5 bases from V and 2 from J, leaving 15 bases between them.